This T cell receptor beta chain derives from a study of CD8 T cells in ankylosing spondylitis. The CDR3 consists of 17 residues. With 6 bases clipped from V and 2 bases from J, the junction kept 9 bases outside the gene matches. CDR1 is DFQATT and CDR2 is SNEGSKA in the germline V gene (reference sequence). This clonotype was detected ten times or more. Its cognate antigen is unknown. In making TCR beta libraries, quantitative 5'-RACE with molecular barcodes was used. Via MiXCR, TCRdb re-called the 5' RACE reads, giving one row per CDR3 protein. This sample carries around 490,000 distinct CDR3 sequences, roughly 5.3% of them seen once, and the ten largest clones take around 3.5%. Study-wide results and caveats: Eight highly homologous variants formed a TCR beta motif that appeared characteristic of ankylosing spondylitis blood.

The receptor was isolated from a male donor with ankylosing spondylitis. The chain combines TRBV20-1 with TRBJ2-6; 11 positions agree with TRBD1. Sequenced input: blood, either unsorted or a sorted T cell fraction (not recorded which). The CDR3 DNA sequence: TGCAGTGCGCAAGGGGACAGGGGGGCCCCTGGGGCCAACGTCCTGACTTTC. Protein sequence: CSAQGDRGAPGANVLTF.